This TCR beta chain emerged from a study of blood T cell repertoires in COVID-19. For the study at large: The origin of the acute and convalescent COVID-19 samples was the United States, Italy and Spain. T cells, B-cell-depleted T cells, or PBMCs supplied cDNA or gDNA.

As handled by the study authors: Reference gene primer amplification gave nucleated cell count estimates. TCRdb keeps only in-frame clones here, not all; method: immunoSEQ multiplex PCR. That table is the source of V, J and clone size, and D and trimming were worked out from the DNA. The sample lists about 480,000 clones; about 88% were seen once. The CDR3 consists of 18 residues. The germline V and J ends were trimmed by 0 bases and 0 bases, with 13 bases remaining between them. Germline V CDR1 and CDR2: SGDLS, YYNGEE. Enrollment of patients from Seattle took place during active infection, with longitudinal follow-up.

The rearrangement links TRBV9 to TRBJ2-6; D remains ambiguous. The sequence derives from a young man with COVID-19, enrolled during active disease. The sequenced sample was peripheral blood. The CDR3 loop is CASSVALTRFSGANVLTF. In DNA, the CDR3 is TGTGCCAGCAGCGTAGCCCTGACACGATTCTCTGGGGCCAACGTCCTGACTTTC.